Following are 12 T cell receptor beta chains from one sample sequenced in a study of cytomegalovirus exposure and HLA in healthy donors. The study ran its PCR with 60 Vbeta and 13 Jbeta primers. TCRdb's table, derived via immunoSEQ multiplex PCR, lists solely in-frame clones and lacks some. This table holds around 140,000 clones, over 60% found once. The sequencing sample was made of PBMCs. Receptors were obtained from a woman aged 60-75 years in good health and CMV-seronegative.

On this clone itself: The sample holds other DNA sequences that translate to the same CDR3. This sequence joins TRBV5-1 and TRBJ1-5; 8 bases match TRBD1. The CDR3 extends over 15 amino acids. V shed 4 bases, J shed 2 bases, and the junction held 5 bases outside the gene matches. CDR1 and CDR2 from the germline V gene are SGHRS and YFSETQ. DNA of the CDR3: TGCGCCAGCAGCGTTGGACAGGGCGGCAATCAGCCCCAGCATTTT. Encoded protein: CASSVGQGGNQPQHF.

This rearrangement joins TRBV11-3 to TRBJ2-7; 11 bases are shared with TRBD1. The length of the CDR3 is 16 residues. J was trimmed by 7 bases and V by 0 bases; bases with no gene match: 8. The V gene's germline CDR1 is SGHNT and CDR2 YENEEA. CDR3 sequence: CASSLEPGQGAWEQYF. The CDR3 bases are TGTGCCAGCAGCTTAGAGCCCGGACAGGGGGCTTGGGAGCAGTACTTC.

The gene calls are TRBV6-5 and TRBJ1-4, with D perhaps matching TRBD1 (5 bases). Germline loops: CDR1 MNHEY, CDR2 SVGAGI. Deletions cut 4 bases from V and 7 bases from J, with 13 bases between. CDR3 length: 14 amino acids. CDR3: CASSLTGESEKLFF. In DNA, the CDR3 is TGTGCCAGCAGTTTAACGGGGGAGAGTGAAAAACTGTTTTTT.

This clone was seen a few times. V usage is TRBV12-1 and J usage is TRBJ2-3; TRBD2 was called by the table and not checked on the DNA. TRBV12-1 has pseudogene status. The CDR3 is made up of 16 amino acids. CDR3 DNA: TGTGCCAGCAGCCCTGGGGGTAGCGGGAGGGGAGATACGCAGTATTTT. Translation gives CASSPGGSGRGDTQYF.

This clone was observed a few times. The CDR3 here is CASTPWGGSGSSGNTIYF. In DNA form, the CDR3 reads TGTGCCAGCACCCCCTGGGGGGGTTCAGGGAGCTCTGGAAACACCATATATTTT. The rearrangement joins TRBV5-5 to TRBJ1-3; a weak D match, TRBD1 (5 bases). V lost 6 bases to trimming and J lost 0 bases, with 22 bases between them. The CDR3 length is 18 residues. Germline values: CDR1 SGHKS, CDR2 YYEKEE (reference sequence).

This chain connects TRBV18 to TRBJ2-7; 8 bases are shared with TRBD1. CDR3 size: 12 residues. Trimming cost V 5 bases and J 6 bases; bases outside gene matches: 3. In germline, CDR1 is KGHSH, CDR2 LQKENI. In DNA form, the CDR3 reads TGTGCCAGCTCAAGAACAGGGGGCGAGCAGTACTTC. Translating it yields CASSRTGGEQYF.

This chain uses TRBV19 with TRBJ1-5; TRBD1 agrees at 9 bases. The CDR3 spans 16 residues. Per the germline V gene, CDR1 is LNHDA and CDR2 is SQIVND (reference sequence). V shed 4 bases and J 2 bases; nucleotides not matched to a gene: 6. The CDR3 DNA is TGTGCCAGTAGTAAGGGGAGACAGGGGGGCAATCAGCCCCAGCATTTT. Its translation is CASSKGRQGGNQPQHF.

On this clone itself: The missing conserved phenylalanine or tryptophan at the end of this CDR3 makes a read error likely. The DNA is omitted, as the CDR3 cannot be located on it reliably, and the CDR3 follows TCRdb's listing. The chain uses TRBV6-1 and TRBJ2-6; the DNA was not used to check the table's D call, TRBD1. The CDR3 totals 13 residues, both ends included. Germline V CDR1 and CDR2: MNHNS, SASEGT. The CDR3 loop is CASSGDRVNPPLA.

This clone was seen once. The V gene is TRBV19, the J gene TRBJ1-1; no firm D call. CDR3 size: 13 residues. The germline CDR1 and CDR2 sequences are LNHDA and SQIVND (reference sequence). Trimming removed 3 bases at V and 1 base at J, with 6 bases between. Here the CDR3 DNA reads TGTGCCAGTAGTATTAGTCAGAACACTGAAGCTTTCTTT. This codes for CASSISQNTEAFF.

The J gene is TRBJ2-1, the V gene TRBV9; D remains ambiguous. Germline V lookup: CDR1 SGDLS, CDR2 YYNGEE. The CDR3 covers 16 residues. V lost 4 bases and J lost 0, with 14 bases in between. The chain's CDR3 is CASSPVGARSYNEQFF. In nucleotides, the CDR3 is TGTGCCAGCAGCCCGGTGGGCGCCCGCTCCTACAATGAGCAGTTCTTC. Full variable domain (rest looked up from reference TRBV9 and TRBJ2-1): DSGVTQTPKHLITATGQRVTLRCSPRSGDLSVYWYQQSLDQGLQFLIQYYNGEERAKGNILERFSAQQFPDLHSELNLSSLELGDSALYFCASSPVGARSYNEQFFGPGTRLTVL.

The V and J genes are TRBV5-5 and TRBJ1-6, with a tentative D call TRBD1 (5 bases). The CDR3 runs to 14 residues. Deletions cut 3 bases from V and 9 bases from J, with 13 bases between. CDR1 is SGHKS and CDR2 is YYEKEE in the germline V gene (reference sequence). Here the CDR3 DNA reads TGTGCCAGCAGCTCCCGGGACTCTAGTTCACCCCTCCACTTT. Protein: CASSSRDSSSPLHF.

V gene TRBV13 combines with J gene TRBJ2-4; 10 positions match TRBD2. There are 17 residues in the CDR3. The V gene end was trimmed by 5 bases and the J gene end by 2 bases; junction bases not matched to a gene: 9. Germline V gives CDR1 PRHDT, CDR2 FYEKMQ (reference sequence). CDR3 amino acids: CASSVLTSGITKNIQYF. CDR3 sequence (DNA): TGTGCCAGCAGCGTGCTTACTAGCGGGATTACCAAAAACATTCAGTACTTC.